One sample yielded the 10 T cell receptor beta chains listed below, sequenced in a study of blood T cell repertoires in COVID-19. Assay used: immunoSEQ multiplex PCR; TCRdb lists only in-frame clones, some missing. The sample comprises a few hundred thousand clones, 84% of which are singletons, and about 3% rests with the top ten. Sequencing was done on a sample of PBMCs or T cells enriched from blood (not recorded which). These receptors came from a man aged 50 to 60 who had recovered from COVID-19.

This chain's CDR3 is CASSIAGSGAYEQYF. The CDR3 DNA is TGTGCCAGTAGTATTGCGGGGAGTGGGGCCTACGAGCAGTACTTC. The chain couples TRBV19 to TRBJ2-7, with a tentative D call TRBD2 (6 bases). This CDR3 spans 15 amino acids. V lost 3 bases, J lost 2 bases, and 14 bases lay in between. In germline, CDR1 is LNHDA, CDR2 SQIVND (reference sequence).

Notes on this clone: The same CDR3 can be traced to other DNA sequences in this sample. The chain links TRBV11-3 to TRBJ1-1, with a possible D match to TRBD1 (5 bases). Germline V gene data show CDR1 as SGHNT and CDR2 as YENEEA. The CDR3 runs 14 residues. The V and J ends lost 8 bases and 6 bases respectively, with 19 bases between them. DNA for the CDR3: TGTGCCAGCGGCGGGGGGGGGAACTGGGCTGAAGCTTTCTTT. Translating gives CASGGGGNWAEAFF.

The chain employs TRBV29-1 and TRBJ1-1, with 7 bases lining up with TRBD1. CDR3 size: 15 residues. Trimming removed 3 bases from V and 2 bases from J; junction bases left unmatched: 9. Germline CDR1 reads SQVTM; CDR2 reads ANQGSEA. CDR3 protein: CSVDTRTGGNTEAFF. In DNA form, the CDR3 reads TGCAGCGTTGACACCAGGACAGGAGGAAACACTGAAGCTTTCTTT.

The chain's CDR3 is CASSSSGWVEKLFF. CDR3 coding DNA: TGTGCCAGCAGTTCCTCCGGGTGGGTTGAAAAACTGTTTTTT. V and J are TRBV6-5 and TRBJ1-4, with no clear D. Trimming removed 4 bases from V and 7 bases from J, with 13 bases in between. The CDR3 extends over 14 amino acids. The germline V gene has CDR1 MNHEY and CDR2 SVGAGI.

This clone appeared a few times. This chain joins TRBV29-1 and TRBJ2-1; 9 bases align to TRBD1. Germline CDR1 SQVTM, CDR2 ANQGSEA. CDR3 length: 14 amino acids. V was pared by 1 base and J by 12 bases, with 10 bases of the junction left unmatched. The CDR3 bases are TGCAGCGTTGAAGCCCCGGACAGGGGTTGGGGGCAGTTCTTC. The encoded protein is CSVEAPDRGWGQFF.

The chain uses TRBV7-3 and TRBJ2-2, with 9 positions matching TRBD1. Germline CDR1 and CDR2: SGHTA and FQGTGA. After removal of 5 bases from V and 4 bases from J, the junction contained 5 bases not matched to a gene. This CDR3 has 15 residues. The CDR3 loop is CASSHRQGGTGELFF. The CDR3, as DNA: TGTGCCAGCAGCCATAGACAGGGGGGCACCGGGGAGCTGTTTTTT.

The rearrangement uses TRBV11-2 and TRBJ1-6; no clear D gene. Deletions cut 0 bases from V and 7 bases from J, with 10 bases between. CDR3 length: 15 amino acids. Germline CDR1 and CDR2: SGHAT and FQNNGV. The CDR3 spells CASSLDRTGNSPLHF. In DNA, the CDR3 is TGTGCCAGCAGCTTAGATCGGACGGGGAATTCACCCCTCCACTTT.

The gene calls are TRBV3-1 (or the pseudogene TRBV3-2) and TRBJ1-1; D possibly corresponds to TRBD1 (5 bases). Germline CDR1 LGHDT, CDR2 YNNKEL (reference sequence). The CDR3 runs 15 residues. V was shortened by 4 bases and J by 3 bases, with 15 bases between the two germline ends. This CDR3 reads CASSRVGGSDTEAFF. CDR3 nucleotides: TGTGCCAGCAGCCGGGTCGGGGGGAGCGACACTGAAGCTTTCTTT.

The CDR3 nucleotides are TGTGCCAGCAGAGTGAGGGCCGCGGGGGGCACAGATACGCAGTATTTT. Translation: CASRVRAAGGTDTQYF. The gene calls are TRBV28 and TRBJ2-3; 7 bases fit TRBD2. CDR1 MDHEN and CDR2 SYDVKM come from the germline V gene. V lost 6 bases, J lost 1 base, and 10 bases stayed unmatched. This CDR3 is 16 amino acids long.

V is TRBV5-1 and J is TRBJ2-5; 7 bases match TRBD1. Germline V gives CDR1 SGHRS, CDR2 YFSETQ. J lost 5 bases, V lost 4 bases, and 11 bases had no gene match. The CDR3 has 15 amino acids. The CDR3 DNA follows: TGCGCCAGCAGCCCGCAGGACAGGTCACGGGAGACCCAGTACTTC. This translates into CASSPQDRSRETQYF.